These T cell receptor beta chains were read from a single sample in a study of T cell clusters in autoimmune cytopenias. TCRdb reprocessed the multiplex PCR reads and stores each CDR3 protein as one record, lacking DNA. This table holds about 790 distinct CDR3 sequences. Separately, the same data were catalogued under a study of T cell repertoires in aging, cancer and after chemotherapy.

Sequencing used peripheral blood. These receptors all stem from a human donor in good health. The CDR3 runs from the conserved cysteine through the conserved F or W. Not every row has a clone size; where given, it reads once, few, many or a size class.

clone_size: large; v_call: TRBV30; j_call: TRBJ1-3; cdr3_aa: CAWKKTGNTIYF
clone_size: large; v_call: TRBV15; j_call: TRBJ2-7; cdr3_aa: CATSRGYDRVYEQYF
clone_size: medium-sized; v_call: TRBV5-1; j_call: TRBJ2-1; cdr3_aa: CASSSLGLADYNEQFF
clone_size: large; v_call: TRBV5-1; j_call: TRBJ2-1; cdr3_aa: CASSLGTGMVNEQFF
clone_size: medium-sized; v_call: TRBV7-9; j_call: TRBJ1-2; cdr3_aa: CASSLRQDYGGYTF
clone_size: -; v_call: TRBV28; j_call: TRBJ1-1; cdr3_aa: CASSLSARGEAFF
clone_size: large; v_call: TRBV6-5; j_call: TRBJ1-1; cdr3_aa: CASSYGEQNTEAFF
clone_size: medium-sized; v_call: TRBV24-1; j_call: TRBJ2-3; cdr3_aa: CATSDPGRSGSSTDTQYF
clone_size: medium-sized; v_call: TRBV7-2; j_call: TRBJ1-4; cdr3_aa: CASSPGTGRGEKLFF
clone_size: -; v_call: TRBV23-1; j_call: TRBJ2-4; cdr3_aa: CASTSREGENIQYF
clone_size: large; v_call: TRBV12-3/TRBV12-4; j_call: TRBJ2-7; cdr3_aa: CASRPGGLTYEQYF
clone_size: -; v_call: TRBV2; j_call: TRBJ2-1; cdr3_aa: CASSEIAGGPGYEQFF
clone_size: -; v_call: TRBV25-1; j_call: TRBJ2-5; cdr3_aa: CATSTSPQETQYF
clone_size: -; v_call: TRBV11-3; j_call: TRBJ1-1; cdr3_aa: CASSLFAGRAGTEAFF
clone_size: medium-sized; v_call: TRBV6-2/TRBV6-3; j_call: TRBJ2-1; cdr3_aa: CASRAAGGLSFNEQFF
clone_size: -; v_call: TRBV5-1; j_call: TRBJ2-5; cdr3_aa: CASRAGTGSFGETQYF
clone_size: large; v_call: TRBV19; j_call: TRBJ2-3; cdr3_aa: CASTPGDGRDTQYF
clone_size: medium-sized; v_call: TRBV19; j_call: TRBJ1-1; cdr3_aa: CASSTYDRFIKNTEAFF
clone_size: medium-sized; v_call: TRBV20-1; j_call: TRBJ2-1; cdr3_aa: CSARSRLVSYNEQFF
clone_size: large; v_call: TRBV6-5; j_call: TRBJ2-3; cdr3_aa: CASRGGADTQYF
clone_size: medium-sized; v_call: TRBV2; j_call: TRBJ2-2; cdr3_aa: CASSARHTGELFF
clone_size: -; v_call: TRBV21-1; j_call: TRBJ2-1; cdr3_aa: CASSKRVEGVGYNEQFF
clone_size: -; v_call: TRBV7-9; j_call: TRBJ2-6; cdr3_aa: CASSLGGAGAGSGANVLTF
clone_size: -; v_call: TRBV18; j_call: TRBJ2-5; cdr3_aa: CASSPPGQGLGETQYF
clone_size: -; v_call: TRBV7-7; j_call: TRBJ2-1; cdr3_aa: CASSLGAPGYNEQFF
clone_size: -; v_call: TRBV6-5; j_call: TRBJ2-2; cdr3_aa: CASSWGLAGGLRPGELFF
clone_size: medium-sized; v_call: TRBV7-2; j_call: TRBJ2-7; cdr3_aa: CASSARAQGAEQYF
clone_size: medium-sized; v_call: TRBV6-5; j_call: TRBJ2-7; cdr3_aa: CASSYPRGSGLYEQYF
clone_size: -; v_call: TRBV6-5; j_call: TRBJ2-1; cdr3_aa: CASRPEGWGREVYNEQFF
clone_size: medium-sized; v_call: TRBV14; j_call: TRBJ1-6; cdr3_aa: CASSPNRVLSPLHF
clone_size: medium-sized; v_call: TRBV5-1; j_call: TRBJ1-4; cdr3_aa: CASSLEGDTTNEKLFF
clone_size: medium-sized; v_call: TRBV6-2/TRBV6-3; j_call: TRBJ1-2; cdr3_aa: CASSYSPDRGHGYTF
clone_size: medium-sized; v_call: TRBV10-3; j_call: TRBJ2-7; cdr3_aa: CAITSGSSYEQYF
clone_size: -; v_call: TRBV12-3/TRBV12-4; j_call: TRBJ2-2; cdr3_aa: CASSSVTGRDGELFF
clone_size: -; v_call: TRBV20-1; j_call: TRBJ2-1; cdr3_aa: CSAMGRLDNYNEQFF
clone_size: large; v_call: TRBV5-4; j_call: TRBJ1-4; cdr3_aa: CASSLGVATNEKLFF
clone_size: medium-sized; v_call: TRBV5-1; j_call: TRBJ2-6; cdr3_aa: CASSLPSGANVLTF
clone_size: -; v_call: TRBV6-2/TRBV6-3; j_call: TRBJ2-3; cdr3_aa: CASSYQTGGPSDTQYF
clone_size: medium-sized; v_call: TRBV7-2; j_call: TRBJ2-1; cdr3_aa: CASSFRGSYDEQFF
clone_size: -; v_call: TRBV4-3; j_call: TRBJ2-7; cdr3_aa: CASSGGRSGPVYEQYF
clone_size: -; v_call: TRBV7-3; j_call: TRBJ2-7; cdr3_aa: CASSPGLAGVDEQYF
clone_size: large; v_call: TRBV19; j_call: TRBJ2-5; cdr3_aa: CASSIGGVTQETQYF
clone_size: large; v_call: TRBV19; j_call: TRBJ1-1; cdr3_aa: CASKVATVSPEAFF
clone_size: medium-sized; v_call: TRBV6-5; j_call: TRBJ1-2; cdr3_aa: CASSLGQEFYGYTF
clone_size: large; v_call: TRBV12-3/TRBV12-4; j_call: TRBJ2-1; cdr3_aa: CASSLEGDEQFF
clone_size: large; v_call: TRBV6-1; j_call: TRBJ2-1; cdr3_aa: CASSSGRTNEQFF
clone_size: -; v_call: TRBV28; j_call: TRBJ2-7; cdr3_aa: CASSPTGTGNYEQYF
clone_size: medium-sized; v_call: TRBV20-1; j_call: TRBJ2-7; cdr3_aa: CSARRDSYEQYF
clone_size: large; v_call: TRBV19; j_call: TRBJ2-7; cdr3_aa: CASSQQAGASGEYEQYF
clone_size: -; v_call: TRBV28; j_call: TRBJ2-7; cdr3_aa: CASRTMTGTYEQYF
clone_size: medium-sized; v_call: TRBV15; j_call: TRBJ2-4; cdr3_aa: CATSRDAGLAKNIQYF
clone_size: medium-sized; v_call: TRBV27; j_call: TRBJ1-5; cdr3_aa: CASSTRQGLTSNQPQHF
clone_size: -; v_call: TRBV4-1; j_call: TRBJ2-1; cdr3_aa: CASSQDKTGNEQFF
clone_size: -; v_call: TRBV11-3; j_call: TRBJ2-7; cdr3_aa: CASSFGDEQYF
clone_size: medium-sized; v_call: TRBV18; j_call: TRBJ2-1; cdr3_aa: CASSPGTGKERDEQFF
clone_size: large; v_call: TRBV6-5; j_call: TRBJ1-6; cdr3_aa: CAAKETGEVSPLHF
clone_size: medium-sized; v_call: TRBV20-1; j_call: TRBJ2-3; cdr3_aa: CSARVGVDTQYF
clone_size: large; v_call: TRBV5-6; j_call: TRBJ1-5; cdr3_aa: CASSLVGSLREHF
clone_size: medium-sized; v_call: TRBV20-1; j_call: TRBJ2-3; cdr3_aa: CSALVSGSAWATDTQYF